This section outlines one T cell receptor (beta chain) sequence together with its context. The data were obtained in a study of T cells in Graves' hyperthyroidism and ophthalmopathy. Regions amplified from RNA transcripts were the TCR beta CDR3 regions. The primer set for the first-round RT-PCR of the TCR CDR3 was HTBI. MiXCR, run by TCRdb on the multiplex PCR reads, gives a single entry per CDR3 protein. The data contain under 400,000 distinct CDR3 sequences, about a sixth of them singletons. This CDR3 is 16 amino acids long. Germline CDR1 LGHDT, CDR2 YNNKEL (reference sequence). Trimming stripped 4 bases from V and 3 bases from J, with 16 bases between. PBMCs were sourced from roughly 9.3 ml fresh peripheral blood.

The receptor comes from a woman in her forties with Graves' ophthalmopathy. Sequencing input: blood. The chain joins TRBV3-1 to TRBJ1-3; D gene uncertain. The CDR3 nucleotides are TGTGCCAGCAGCCGTGACCTCGGACGGAATGGAAACACCATATATTTT. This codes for CASSRDLGRNGNTIYF.